This T cell receptor (beta chain) was profiled in a study of cytomegalovirus exposure and HLA in healthy donors. The length of the CDR3 is 14 residues. CDR1 is SGHTA and CDR2 is FQGTGA in the germline V gene. V gave up 5 bases and J gave up 4 bases, with 14 bases separating them. Researchers ran the PCR with 60 Vbeta and 13 Jbeta primers. Some clones are missing from TCRdb's copy, which holds only in-frame ones; the method was immunoSEQ multiplex PCR. The top ten hold 3% to 4% of the sample, which has around 75,000 clones, 75% to 80% seen once. The sequence was obtained from a man between 40 and 49 years old in good health and CMV-seronegative. This rearrangement joins TRBV7-3 to TRBJ1-1, with D maybe TRBD1 (5 bases). Sequencing used PBMCs. CDR3 DNA sequence: TGTGCCAGCAGCGCCGATTCAGGGTTCACTGAAGCTTTCTTT. Translated: CASSADSGFTEAFF.